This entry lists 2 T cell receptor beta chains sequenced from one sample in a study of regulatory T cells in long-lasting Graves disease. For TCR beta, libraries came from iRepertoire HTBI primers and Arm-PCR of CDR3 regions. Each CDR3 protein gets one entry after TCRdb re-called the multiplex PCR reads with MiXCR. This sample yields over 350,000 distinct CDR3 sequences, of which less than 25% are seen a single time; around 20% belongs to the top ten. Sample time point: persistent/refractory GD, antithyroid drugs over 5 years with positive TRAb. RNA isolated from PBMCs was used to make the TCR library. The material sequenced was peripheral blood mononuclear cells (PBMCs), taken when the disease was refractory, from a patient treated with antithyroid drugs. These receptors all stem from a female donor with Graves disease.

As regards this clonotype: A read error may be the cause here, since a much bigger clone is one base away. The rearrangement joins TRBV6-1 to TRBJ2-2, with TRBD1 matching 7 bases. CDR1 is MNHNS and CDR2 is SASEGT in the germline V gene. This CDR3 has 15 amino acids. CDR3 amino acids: CASSEHGQATGELLF. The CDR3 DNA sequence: TGTGCCAGCAGTGAGCATGGACAGGCCACCGGGGAGCTGCTTTTT.

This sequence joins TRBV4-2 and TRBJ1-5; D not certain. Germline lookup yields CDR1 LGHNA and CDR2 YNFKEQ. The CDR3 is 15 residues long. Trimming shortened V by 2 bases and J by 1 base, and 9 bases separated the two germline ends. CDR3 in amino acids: CASSQRGSSNQPQHF. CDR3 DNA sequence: TGTGCCAGCAGCCAACGGGGTTCGAGCAATCAGCCCCAGCATTTT.